This T cell receptor beta chain was identified in a study of ipilimumab plus nivolumab after autologous stem cell transplantation. TCRdb's table, derived via immunoSEQ multiplex PCR, lists solely in-frame clones and lacks some. The sample has over 35,000 clones, almost 95% seen once. This CDR3 is built from 13 residues. V lost 0 bases, J lost 5 bases, and 9 bases lay in between. This clone was detected only a few times. Antigen: not known. Study-level points and caveats: Authors suggest TCR repertoire, Treg phenotype and gut microbiota support further study.

The chain is built from TRBV5-3 and TRBJ2-7; tentatively, D is TRBD1 or TRBD2 (5 bases each). TRBV5-3 is assigned to the ORF class and has an uncertain function. Specimen: PBMCs, collected in a trial of ipilimumab plus nivolumab as post-transplant consolidation. This TCR came from a male donor with multiple myeloma. Written as DNA, the CDR3 is TGTGCCAGAAGCTTGGGGGGGTGCGACGAGCAGTACTTC. Translated: CARSLGGCDEQYF.